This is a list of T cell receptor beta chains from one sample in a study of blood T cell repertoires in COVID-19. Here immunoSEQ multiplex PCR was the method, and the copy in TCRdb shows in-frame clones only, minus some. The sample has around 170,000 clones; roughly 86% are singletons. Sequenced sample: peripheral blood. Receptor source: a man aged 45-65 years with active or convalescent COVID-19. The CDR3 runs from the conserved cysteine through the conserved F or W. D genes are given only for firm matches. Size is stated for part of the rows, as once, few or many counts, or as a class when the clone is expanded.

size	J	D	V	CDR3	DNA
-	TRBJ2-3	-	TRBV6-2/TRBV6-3	CASNPGGRGFTDTQYF	TGTGCCAGCAACCCCGGGGGGCGGGGATTCACAGATACGCAGTATTTT
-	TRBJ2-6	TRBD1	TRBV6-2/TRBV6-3	CASSYLQRQGSGANVLTF	TGTGCCAGCAGTTACCTTCAGCGACAGGGATCTGGGGCCAACGTCCTGACTTTC
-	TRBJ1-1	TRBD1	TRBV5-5	CASSLRTGVSTEAFF	TGTGCCAGCAGTCTCAGGACAGGGGTTAGCACTGAAGCTTTCTTT
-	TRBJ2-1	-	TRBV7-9	CASSLNTGGEQFF	TGTGCCAGCAGCTTAAATACAGGAGGGGAGCAGTTCTTC
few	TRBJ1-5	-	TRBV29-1	CSVGTPDQPQHF	TGCAGCGTTGGGACACCAGATCAGCCCCAGCATTTT
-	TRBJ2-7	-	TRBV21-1	CASTHDRREQYF	TGTGCCAGCACCCACGACAGGCGCGAGCAGTACTTC
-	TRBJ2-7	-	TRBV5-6	CASSLDREQYF	TGTGCCAGCAGCTTGGACAGGGAGCAGTACTTC
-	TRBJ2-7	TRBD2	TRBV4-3	CASSLTGASGYEQYF	TGCGCCAGCAGCCTTACCGGGGCTAGCGGCTACGAGCAGTACTTC
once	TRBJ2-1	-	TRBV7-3	CASSATISGNNEQFF	TGTGCCAGCAGCGCGACGATTAGCGGAAACAATGAGCAGTTCTTC
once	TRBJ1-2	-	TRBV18	CASSPRIGDIAYGYTF	TGTGCCAGCTCACCTCGAATAGGGGACATAGCCTATGGCTACACCTTC
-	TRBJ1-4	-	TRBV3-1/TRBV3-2	CASSQEPGLNEKLFF	TGTGCCAGCAGCCAAGAGCCAGGGCTAAATGAAAAACTGTTTTTT
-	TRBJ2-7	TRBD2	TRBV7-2	CASSLVASGGAGYEQYF	TGTGCCAGCAGCTTAGTCGCTAGCGGGGGGGCTGGGTACGAGCAGTACTTC
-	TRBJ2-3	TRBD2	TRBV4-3	CASSTGTSRLDTQYF	TGCGCCAGCAGCACCGGGACTAGCAGGTTAGATACGCAGTATTTT
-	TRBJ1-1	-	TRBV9	CASTEGGGTEAFF	TGTGCCAGCACAGAGGGAGGGGGCACTGAAGCTTTCTTT
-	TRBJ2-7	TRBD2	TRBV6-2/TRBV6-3	CASSYGLAGSYEQYF	TGTGCCAGCAGTTACGGGCTAGCGGGATCCTACGAGCAGTACTTC
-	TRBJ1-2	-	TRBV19	CASTTPGQYFNYGYTF	TGTGCCAGTACCACCCCAGGACAGTATTTTAACTATGGCTACACCTTC
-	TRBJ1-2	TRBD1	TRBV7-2	CASSLAEGQGVDGYTF	TGTGCCAGCAGCTTAGCGGAAGGACAGGGGGTTGACGGCTACACCTTC
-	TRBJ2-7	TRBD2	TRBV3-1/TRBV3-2	CASSLSGGAVEQYF	TGTGCCAGCAGCCTTAGCGGGGGGGCGGTCGAGCAGTACTTC
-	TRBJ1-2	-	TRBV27	CASSLTAGTPSLYTF	TGTGCCAGCAGTCTCACCGCCGGGACACCGAGTCTCTACACCTTC